Each of the 5 T cell receptor beta chains below was sequenced from the same sample in a study of Graves' ophthalmopathy and Graves' hyperthyroidism. Amplification of the TCR beta CDR3 regions used RNA transcripts (as template). HTBI primers were employed in first-round RT-PCR, then a second-round multiplex PCR followed. TCRdb processed the multiplex PCR reads anew with MiXCR; each CDR3 protein has one entry. The sample carries about 740,000 distinct CDR3 sequences, 35% to 50% recorded once. Sample: peripheral blood. The receptors shown here come from an adult man with Graves' ophthalmopathy.

V usage is TRBV5-4 and J usage is TRBJ1-6; D ambiguous. V was clipped by 2 bases and J by 7 bases, with 13 bases between them. CDR1 SGHNT and CDR2 YYREEE come from the germline V gene (reference sequence). CDR3 size: 15 residues. The CDR3 region has the DNA TGTGCCAGCAGCTTCAACCTGGAGGGAAATTCACCCCTCCACTTT. Its protein product is CASSFNLEGNSPLHF.

This clonotype was seen repeatedly, ten times or more. J is TRBJ1-2 and V is TRBV7-2, with 8 positions matching TRBD1. The V gene end was trimmed by 1 base and the J gene end by 0 bases; junction bases not matched to a gene: 4. The CDR3 consists of 16 residues. Germline CDR1 SGHTA, CDR2 FQGNSA. DNA for the CDR3: TGTGCCAGCAGCTTAGACCACAGGGGGACTAACTATGGCTACACCTTC. Translation: CASSLDHRGTNYGYTF.

This clonotype was observed many times. The chain couples TRBV7-9 to TRBJ2-7, with D perhaps matching TRBD1 (5 bases). Between the trimmed V and J ends, which lost 3 bases and 5 bases, there was a span of 14 bases. The CDR3 has 14 residues. Germline CDR1 reads SEHNR; CDR2 reads FQNEAQ (reference sequence). The CDR3 DNA reads as TGTGCCAGCAGCTTGAATGCGTTAGGGGACGAGCAGTACTTC. Amino acid sequence: CASSLNALGDEQYF.

Comment on this clonotype: Compared with germline, one end of the junction differs, possibly owing to a read error. The chain carries TRBV2 and TRBJ2-7; 11 bases map to TRBD1. The length of the CDR3 is 16 residues. Germline V gives CDR1 SNHLY, CDR2 FYNNEI. The CDR3 nucleotides are TGTGCCAGCAGCGCACTCCCGGGACAGGGGGGGTACGAGCAGCACTTC. Protein sequence: CASSALPGQGGYEQHF.

The chain recombines TRBV29-1 with TRBJ1-1; no reliable D call. CDR3 length: 15 amino acids. CDR1 is SQVTM, CDR2 ANQGSEA, per germline. With 6 bases removed from V and 3 bases from J, the gap between germline ends came to 20 bases. Written as DNA, the CDR3 is TGCAGCGTCCTACGGGATGGGCCGTTGGACACTGAAGCTTTCTTT. Translating it yields CSVLRDGPLDTEAFF. The variable domain in full, with the rest retrieved from reference TRBV29-1 and TRBJ1-1, is SAVISQKPSRDICQRGTSLTIQCQVDSQVTMMFWYRQQPGQSLTLIATANQGSEATYESGFVIDKFPISRPNLTFSTLTVSNMSPEDSSIYLCSVLRDGPLDTEAFFGQGTRLTVV.